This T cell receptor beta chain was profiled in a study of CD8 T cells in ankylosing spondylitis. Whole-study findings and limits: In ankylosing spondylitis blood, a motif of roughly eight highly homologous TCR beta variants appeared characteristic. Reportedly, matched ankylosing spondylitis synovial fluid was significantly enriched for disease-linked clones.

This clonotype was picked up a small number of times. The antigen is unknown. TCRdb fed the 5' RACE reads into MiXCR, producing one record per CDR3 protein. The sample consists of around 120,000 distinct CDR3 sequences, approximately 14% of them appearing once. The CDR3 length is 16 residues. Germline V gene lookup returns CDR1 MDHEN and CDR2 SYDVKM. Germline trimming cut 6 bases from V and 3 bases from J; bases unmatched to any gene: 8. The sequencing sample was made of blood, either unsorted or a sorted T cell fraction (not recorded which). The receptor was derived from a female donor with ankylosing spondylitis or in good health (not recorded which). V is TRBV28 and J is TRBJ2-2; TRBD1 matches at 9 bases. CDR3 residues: CASSPGTGPHTGELFF. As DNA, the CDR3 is TGTGCCAGCAGCCCAGGGACAGGGCCGCACACCGGGGAGCTGTTTTTT.